This TCR beta chain was documented in a study of identical twins. TCRdb re-derived calls from the 5' RACE reads in MiXCR, one entry per CDR3 protein. This sample has about 480,000 distinct CDR3 sequences, with 13% to 15% found just once. Germline-derived CDR1 and CDR2 are LNHNV and YYDKDF (reference sequence). Trimming at V came to 1 base and at J to 2 bases, leaving 0 bases not matched to a gene. The CDR3 has 14 amino acids. The data were also submitted as part of a second study, on yellow fever vaccine responses in identical twins.

The gene calls are TRBV15 and TRBJ2-5, with 8 bases identical to TRBD1. This TCR came from a woman aged 18-29 years in good health. Sequencing used CD4+ T cells sorted from blood. The CDR3: CATSRGQGQETQYF. The CDR3 region has the DNA TGTGCCACCAGCAGAGGACAGGGGCAAGAGACCCAGTACTTC.